The clone carrying this TCR beta chain was counted a single time. The sample belongs to a study of T cells in tuberculosis. Assay used: immunoSEQ multiplex PCR; TCRdb lists only in-frame clones, some missing. Of more than 35,000 clones in the sample, around 94% are singletons; the top ten hold around 4.7%. Germline-derived CDR1 and CDR2 are SNHLY and FYNNEI. Deletions cut 5 bases from V and 3 bases from J, with 20 bases between. The CDR3 contains 17 residues. Time point meaning: new active TB diagnosis, blood taken before or within 7 days of starting treatment. This chain uses TRBV2 with TRBJ2-1, with D possibly TRBD2 on 6 matching bases. The material was PBMCs, obtained at tuberculosis diagnosis. The receptor comes from an adult with tuberculosis. Here the CDR3 reads CASSPLAGQTDYNEQFF. Here the CDR3 DNA reads TGTGCCAGCAGTCCCCTGGCGGGGCAAACGGACTACAATGAGCAGTTCTTC.